Listed below are T cell receptor beta chains from one sample, sequenced in a study of response to subunit inactivated influenza vaccine. TCRdb reprocessed the RT-PCR reads via MiXCR and lists one record per CDR3 protein. Of around 480,000 distinct CDR3 sequences detected, approximately 15% appear once; the ten largest clones hold less than 4%. The sequences come from CD4+ T cells sorted from PBMCs, collected around 2 years after vaccination. These receptor sequences come from a man aged 50-75 years who received an inactivated influenza vaccine. The CDR3 runs from the conserved cysteine through the conserved F or W. The D gene is left open where the match is weak. Rows may omit the clone size; those that give it use once, few, many or a size class.

j_call,v_call,clone_size,d_call,cdr3_aa,cdr3_nt
TRBJ1-1,TRBV10-3,-,-,CATRELNTEAFF,TGTGCCACTAGGGAGCTGAACACTGAAGCTTTCTTT
TRBJ2-2,TRBV5-6,few,-,CASSPLTANTGELFF,TGTGCCAGCAGCCCGTTGACAGCGAACACCGGGGAGCTGTTTTTT
TRBJ2-2,TRBV20-1,few,-,CSASGGGKAGELFF,TGCAGTGCTAGTGGTGGGGGGAAGGCCGGGGAGCTGTTTTTT
TRBJ1-4,TRBV27,-,-,CASSSDNEKLFFF,-
TRBJ2-2,TRBV14,-,-,CASSQDPQGLNIFGSSNTGELFF,TGTGCCAGCAGCCAAGATCCCCAGGGCCTCAACATATTTGGGTCTTCGAACACCGGGGAGCTGTTTTTT
TRBJ2-7,TRBV14,-,TRBD2,CASSQGLAGVGYEQYF,TGTGCCAGCAGCCAAGGACTAGCGGGAGTGGGCTACGAGCAGTACTTC
TRBJ1-5,TRBV21-1,many,-,CATGASSNQPQHF,TGTGCCACAGGGGCCTCGAGCAATCAGCCCCAGCATTTT
TRBJ2-5,TRBV20-1,few,-,CSASDPGRRLTQETQYF,TGCAGTGCTAGTGATCCGGGACGCCGATTGACCCAGGAGACCCAGTACTTC
TRBJ1-1,TRBV5-1,-,-,CASKPQDGNTEAFF,TGCGCCAGCAAACCTCAGGACGGAAACACTGAAGCTTTCTTT
TRBJ2-3,TRBV6-1,few,TRBD1,CASSGTGGGTDTQYF,TGTGCCAGCAGTGGGACAGGGGGCGGAACAGATACGCAGTATTTT
TRBJ1-1,TRBV29-1,-,TRBD1,CSVARQGYTVAFF,TGCAGCGTCGCCCGACAGGGATACACTGTAGCTTTCTTT
TRBJ2-3,TRBV6-2/TRBV6-3,few,-,CASILGGRSTDTQYF,-
TRBJ2-2,TRBV5-1,many,-,CASRSYNTGELFF,TGCGCCAGCAGGTCCTATAACACCGGGGAGCTGTTTTTT
TRBJ1-2,TRBV20-1,-,-,CSAHRVLAGGYTF,TGCAGTGCTCACAGGGTATTAGCGGGCGGCTACACCTTC
TRBJ1-1,TRBV4-3,-,-,CASSQEPGTYTEAFF,TGCGCCAGCAGCCAAGAACCGGGGACGTACACTGAAGCTTTCTTT
TRBJ1-1,TRBV12-3/TRBV12-4,-,TRBD1,CASKEATGPREAFF,TGTGCCAGCAAGGAAGCGACAGGGCCGCGAGAAGCTTTCTTT
TRBJ2-4,TRBV20-1,few,-,CSARSRGNIQYF,TGCAGTGCTAGGTCCAGGGGTAACATTCAGTACTTC
TRBJ1-6,TRBV12-3/TRBV12-4,few,-,CASSSGRGSPLHF,TGTGCCAGCAGTTCCGGGAGGGGTTCACCCCTCCACTTT
TRBJ2-4,TRBV27,-,-,CASSLGGILAKNIQYF,TGTGCCAGCAGTTTAGGGGGGATTCTAGCCAAAAACATTCAGTACTTC
TRBJ2-3,TRBV2,-,TRBD2,CASKRGVTDTQYF,TGTGCCAGCAAGCGGGGGGTCACAGATACGCAGTATTTT
TRBJ2-1,TRBV12-3/TRBV12-4,few,TRBD1,CASSLGTGPYNEQFF,TGTGCCAGCAGTTTGGGGACAGGTCCCTACAATGAGCAGTTCTTC
TRBJ2-1,TRBV5-1,many,-,CASSLDRYNEQFF,TGTGCCAGCAGTTTAGACAGATACAATGAGCAGTTCTTC
TRBJ2-3,TRBV12-3/TRBV12-4,-,-,CASSHLADTQYF,TGTGCCAGCAGCCACCTCGCAGATACGCAGTATTTT
TRBJ2-5,TRBV7-9,few,-,CASSWTPETQYF,TGTGCCAGCAGCTGGACACCGGAGACCCAGTACTTC
TRBJ2-1,TRBV20-1,-,TRBD2,CSAIRTSGNEQFF,TGCAGTGCTATTCGGACTAGCGGGAATGAGCAGTTCTTC
TRBJ2-3,TRBV20-1,few,-,CSAPRLGPSTDTQYF,TGCAGTGCTCCAAGACTAGGGCCAAGCACAGATACGCAGTATTTT
TRBJ2-7,TRBV20-1,many,TRBD2,CSGWGLAAYEQYF,TGCAGTGGTTGGGGACTAGCGGCCTACGAGCAGTACTTC
TRBJ1-2,TRBV7-3,few,-,CASSPRPGNYGYTF,TGTGCCAGCAGCCCCCGCCCAGGGAACTATGGCTACACCTTC
TRBJ1-1,TRBV2,-,-,CASSAEKMNTEAFF,TGTGCCAGCAGTGCGGAGAAAATGAACACTGAAGCTTTCTTT
TRBJ1-5,TRBV29-1,-,-,CSVGSRGNQPQHF,TGCAGCGTTGGTAGCAGGGGCAATCAGCCCCAGCATTTT
TRBJ1-5,TRBV10-3,few,TRBD1,CAIRRTGDNQPQHF,TGTGCCATCAGACGGACAGGGGATAATCAGCCCCAGCATTTT
TRBJ2-1,TRBV24-1,-,TRBD2,CATSDLPGTSGGNEQFF,TGTGCCACCAGTGATTTGCCCGGGACTAGCGGGGGCAATGAGCAGTTCTTC
TRBJ2-3,TRBV20-1,-,TRBD1,CSAQGQGANTQYF,TGCAGTGCCCAGGGACAGGGGGCTAATACGCAGTATTTT
TRBJ2-1,TRBV5-8,few,TRBD2,CASSHRLAGENEQFF,TGTGCCAGCAGCCACCGCCTAGCGGGAGAGAATGAGCAGTTCTTC
TRBJ2-2,TRBV28,-,TRBD2,CASSLQAGGPNTGELFF,TGTGCCAGCAGTTTACAAGCGGGAGGCCCCAACACCGGGGAGCTGTTTTTT
TRBJ1-2,TRBV15,many,-,CATSSRDRAVGYTF,TGTGCCACCAGCAGCCGGGACCGGGCTGTCGGCTACACCTTC
TRBJ2-7,TRBV12-3/TRBV12-4,-,-,CASSFPPFYEQYF,TGTGCCAGCAGTTTTCCTCCCTTCTACGAGCAGTACTTC
TRBJ2-6,TRBV9,-,TRBD1,CASSAGTGFAGANVLTF,TGTGCCAGCAGCGCCGGGACAGGGTTCGCTGGGGCCAACGTCCTGACTTTC
TRBJ2-2,TRBV12-3/TRBV12-4,-,TRBD2,CASSGLAAVAGELFF,TGTGCCAGCAGTGGACTAGCGGCGGTGGCCGGGGAGCTGTTTTTT
TRBJ1-2,TRBV20-1,few,TRBD1,CSSTGGAKGYTF,TGCAGTAGTACAGGGGGCGCGAAGGGCTACACCTTC
TRBJ2-2,TRBV4-1,-,-,CASTGTPGTGELFF,TGCGCCAGCACTGGGACCCCGGGCACCGGGGAGCTGTTTTTT
TRBJ2-5,TRBV5-6,few,-,CASSLEDQETQYF,TGTGCCAGCAGCTTGGAGGACCAAGAGACCCAGTACTTC